The next 17 T cell receptor beta chains were all read from a single sample in a study of blood T cell repertoires in COVID-19. TCRdb keeps only in-frame clones here, not all; method: immunoSEQ multiplex PCR. The table has roughly 200,000 clones, 65% to 90% seen once. The sequenced sample was PBMCs or T cells enriched from blood (not recorded which). These receptors were obtained from a woman aged 40 to 50 with acute COVID-19.

The genes are TRBV19 and TRBJ1-5; D is possibly TRBD1 (6 bases). In germline, CDR1 is LNHDA, CDR2 SQIVND (reference sequence). V lost 8 bases and J lost 0, with 17 bases in between. CDR3 length: 16 residues. This CDR3 reads CASAGGQLYSNQPQHF. CDR3 DNA: TGTGCCAGTGCCGGGGGGCAGCTGTATAGCAATCAGCCCCAGCATTTT.

The rearrangement uses TRBV28 and TRBJ2-7; 14 bases align to TRBD2. V shed 6 bases and J 3 bases; nucleotides not matched to a gene: 10. The CDR3 is 17 amino acids. CDR1 is MDHEN and CDR2 is SYDVKM in the germline V gene. The CDR3 region has the DNA TGTGCCAGCAGGGGACTAGCGGGAGTGAACTACTACTACGAGCAGTACTTC. Protein: CASRGLAGVNYYYEQYF.

This sequence joins TRBV5-4 and TRBJ1-2; TRBD1 matches 7 bases. With 0 bases clipped from V and 7 bases from J, the junction kept 6 bases outside the gene matches. CDR3 length: 14 amino acids. Looked up from germline, CDR1 is SGHNT and CDR2 is YYREEE (reference sequence). The CDR3 region has the DNA TGTGCCAGCAGCTTGGAGGCGACAGGGTTTGGCTACACCTTC. This codes for CASSLEATGFGYTF.

V usage is TRBV5-1 and J usage is TRBJ2-7, with a weak D call TRBD2 (7 bases). The CDR3 length is 13 residues. Per the germline V gene, CDR1 is SGHRS and CDR2 is YFSETQ. V was clipped by 3 bases and J by 3 bases, with 10 bases between them. CDR3 amino acids: CASSWGGGYEQYF. As DNA, the CDR3 is TGCGCCAGCAGCTGGGGAGGGGGCTACGAGCAGTACTTC.

The genes are TRBV11-2 and TRBJ1-1; 7 bases agree with TRBD1. V lost 6 bases to trimming and J lost 10 bases; unmatched junction nucleotides: 11. CDR3 length: 13 amino acids. Germline CDR1 SGHAT, CDR2 FQNNGV. For the CDR3, the DNA is TGTGCCAGCAGTTGGGAACAGGGGCGGGCAGCTTTCTTT. Translated, it gives CASSWEQGRAAFF.

Here the CDR3 reads CAWSTGDGYEQYF. As DNA, the CDR3 is TGTGCCTGGAGTACAGGGGACGGCTACGAGCAGTACTTC. The V gene is TRBV30, the J gene TRBJ2-7; 7 bases align to TRBD1. The germline V gene has CDR1 GTSNPN and CDR2 SVGIG (reference sequence). The trim removed 2 bases at V and 3 bases at J, leaving 4 bases unmatched. The CDR3 consists of 13 residues.

V and J are TRBV5-1 and TRBJ2-2; possible D gene TRBD2, 6 bases. This CDR3 comprises 16 residues. With 0 bases removed from V and 2 bases from J, the gap between germline ends came to 11 bases. Germline CDR1 reads SGHRS; CDR2 reads YFSETQ. The CDR3 loop reads CASSLDPAGNTGELFF. In nucleotides, the CDR3 is TGCGCCAGCAGCTTGGACCCAGCGGGCAACACCGGGGAGCTGTTTTTT.

The chain carries TRBV7-8 and TRBJ1-2; D unclear. V lost 1 base and J lost 4, with 7 bases in between. The CDR3 totals 13 residues. Germline V gives CDR1 SGHVS, CDR2 FQNEAQ. This CDR3 reads CASSLVQSYGYTF. The CDR3 nucleotides are TGTGCCAGCAGCTTAGTCCAGTCCTATGGCTACACCTTC.

The chain links TRBV28 to TRBJ2-7; 10 nucleotides line up with TRBD1. J gave up 5 bases and V 2 bases, and 9 bases lay outside the gene matches. Germline V gives CDR1 MDHEN, CDR2 SYDVKM. The CDR3 is 16 amino acids. DNA of the CDR3: TGTGCCAGCAGTTTAAGGTACTTGACAGGGGGCCACGAGCAGTACTTC. Its translation is CASSLRYLTGGHEQYF.

This clone was counted once. V usage is TRBV6-2 or TRBV6-3 and J usage is TRBJ1-1; D unresolved. Germline values: CDR1 MNHEY, CDR2 SVGEGT. The V and J ends lost 4 bases and 1 base respectively, with 13 bases between them. This CDR3 is 15 amino acids long. CDR3 sequence (DNA): TGTGCCAGCAGTTTTAGCGGAGGGCGGAACACTGAAGCTTTCTTT. Amino acid sequence: CASSFSGGRNTEAFF.

J is TRBJ2-7 and V is TRBV21-1; the D call in the table, TRBD2, was not verified against the DNA. TRBV21-1 is a listed pseudogene. The CDR3 runs 13 residues. CDR3 in DNA: TGTGCCAGCAGCAAGGGGGGAAGCTACGAGCAGTACTTC. Its protein is CASSKGGSYEQYF.

V and J are TRBV7-2 and TRBJ2-7; 8 bases are shared with TRBD2. Germline trimming cut 1 base from V and 2 bases from J; bases unmatched to any gene: 4. The CDR3 sequence is 15 residues long. CDR1 and CDR2 (germline): SGHTA, FQGNSA. This CDR3 is CASSLGSGSPYEQYF. CDR3 nucleotides: TGTGCCAGCAGCTTAGGCAGCGGGAGCCCCTACGAGCAGTACTTC.

The chain is built from TRBV27 and TRBJ2-7; 7 nucleotides agree with TRBD1. This CDR3 comprises 16 residues. J gave up 2 bases and V 5 bases, and 12 bases lay outside the gene matches. Germline assignment: CDR1 MNHEY and CDR2 SMNVEV (reference sequence). CDR3 DNA: TGTGCCAGCAGTCCCGGGACAGCCAAGACCACCTACGAGCAGTACTTC. As protein: CASSPGTAKTTYEQYF.

The rearrangement joins TRBV23-1 to TRBJ2-7; weak D call: TRBD2 (5 bases). TRBV23-1 falls under the ORF class, with uncertain function. The V gene lost 0 bases and the J gene lost 2 bases, with 14 bases spanning the gap. This CDR3 has 16 amino acids. CDR3 protein: CASSQSKRPLPYEQYF. The CDR3 DNA reads as TGCGCCAGCAGTCAATCGAAGCGGCCGCTCCCCTACGAGCAGTACTTC.

The DNA of the CDR3 is TGCGCCAGCAGCTTGGGACTAGCGGGGATCAATGAGCAGTTCTTC. This gives the protein CASSLGLAGINEQFF. J is TRBJ2-1 and V is TRBV5-1; 11 bases match TRBD2. The germline V gene has CDR1 SGHRS and CDR2 YFSETQ. Losses at the gene ends were 0 bases for V and 6 bases for J; bases not matched to a gene: 2. The CDR3 spans 15 residues.

The chain employs TRBV10-3 and TRBJ1-2, with D maybe TRBD1 (6 bases). Germline loops: CDR1 ENHRY, CDR2 SYGVKD. CDR3 length equals 14 residues. The ends were cut back, 5 bases at V and 6 bases at J, with 16 bases in the middle. CDR3 in amino acids: CAISLQGGANGYTF. The CDR3 coding sequence is TGTGCCATCAGTCTACAGGGTGGGGCGAATGGCTACACCTTC.

The chain has TRBV6-5 and TRBJ2-4; maybe TRBD2 (5 bases). Germline V gene sequence: CDR1 MNHEY, CDR2 SVGAGI. The CDR3 covers 15 residues. The ends were cut back, 0 bases at V and 8 bases at J, with 14 bases in the middle. The CDR3: CASSYSSGGRDIQYF. The CDR3, as DNA: TGTGCCAGCAGTTACTCGAGTGGCGGGCGGGACATTCAGTACTTC.